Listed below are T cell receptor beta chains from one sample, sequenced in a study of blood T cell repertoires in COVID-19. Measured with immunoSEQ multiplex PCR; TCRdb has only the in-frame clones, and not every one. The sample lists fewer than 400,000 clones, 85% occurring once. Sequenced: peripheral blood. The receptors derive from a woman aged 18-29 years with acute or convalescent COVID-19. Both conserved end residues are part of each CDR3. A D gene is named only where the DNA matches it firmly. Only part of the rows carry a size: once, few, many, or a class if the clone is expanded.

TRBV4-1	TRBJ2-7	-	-	TGCGCCAGCAGCCAAGATAGGGGCAGGGGCTACGAGCAGTACTTC	CASSQDRGRGYEQYF
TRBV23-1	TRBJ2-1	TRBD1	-	TGCGCCAGCACCGTACAGGGGCCTAAGTACAATGAGCAGTTCTTC	CASTVQGPKYNEQFF
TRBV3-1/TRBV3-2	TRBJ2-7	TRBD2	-	TGTGCCAGCAGCCAAGATGCGCGACTAGCGGGAGTTGACAACGAGCAGTACTTC	CASSQDARLAGVDNEQYF
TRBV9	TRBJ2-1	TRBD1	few	TGTGCCAGCAGCGGACCGAGGACAGGGAACTACAATGAGCAGTTCTTC	CASSGPRTGNYNEQFF
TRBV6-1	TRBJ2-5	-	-	TGTGCCAGCAGTGAGGGACTCCTACAAGAGACCCAGTACTTC	CASSEGLLQETQYF
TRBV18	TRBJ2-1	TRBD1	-	TGTGCCAGCTCACCGCCAGGGACAGGGGAAGGCAATGAGCAGTTCTTC	CASSPPGTGEGNEQFF
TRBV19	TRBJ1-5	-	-	TGTGCCAGTAGTATCAGTCACGGGGACGGACTAAATCAGCCCCAGCATTTT	CASSISHGDGLNQPQHF
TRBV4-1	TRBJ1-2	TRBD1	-	TGCGCCAGCAGCCGACAAACAGGGGTGGGCTATGGCTACACCTTC	CASSRQTGVGYGYTF
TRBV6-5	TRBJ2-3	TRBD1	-	TGTGCCAGCAGTTTGCAGGGGGAAGCAGATACGCAGTATTTT	CASSLQGEADTQYF
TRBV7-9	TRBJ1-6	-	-	TGTGCCAGCAGCCCCCCAGACTCGAATTCACCCCTCCACTTT	CASSPPDSNSPLHF
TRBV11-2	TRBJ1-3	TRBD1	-	TGTGCCGGGGACAGCCCTACGCCTGACGGAAACACCATATATTTT	CAGDSPTPDGNTIYF
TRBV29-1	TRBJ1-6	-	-	TGCAGCGTTGGGGAGGGCAGTGGGAATTCACCCCTCCACTTT	CSVGEGSGNSPLHF
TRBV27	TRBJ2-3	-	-	TGTGCCAGCAGTTTATATTCTGGAGCAGATACGCAGTATTTT	CASSLYSGADTQYF
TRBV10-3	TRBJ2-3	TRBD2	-	TGTGCCATCAGTGGGGTAGCGGGGGGTCAAGATACGCAGTATTTT	CAISGVAGGQDTQYF
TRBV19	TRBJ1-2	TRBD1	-	TGTGCCAGTAGCCAGGGGGGACGGCTGCGGGGCTACACCTTC	CASSQGGRLRGYTF
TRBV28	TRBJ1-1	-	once	TGTGCCAGCAGCTCAGGGGTACCTGAAGCTTTCTTT	CASSSGVPEAFF
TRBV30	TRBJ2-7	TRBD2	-	TGTGCCTGGAGGTCAGCGGGGAACCCCTACGAGCAGTACTTC	CAWRSAGNPYEQYF
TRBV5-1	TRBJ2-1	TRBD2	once	TGCGCCAGCAGCTTGTACGGGGGGGCCTACAATGAGCAGTTCTTC	CASSLYGGAYNEQFF
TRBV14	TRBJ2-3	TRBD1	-	TGTGCCAGCAGCCAGGGGGACAGGGGATTGGCAGATACGCAGTATTTT	CASSQGDRGLADTQYF
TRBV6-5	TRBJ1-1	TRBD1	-	TGTGCCTCCTTCCGACAGGGCCAGGACACTGAAGCTTTCTTT	CASFRQGQDTEAFF
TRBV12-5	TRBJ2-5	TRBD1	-	TGTGCTAGTGGTTTAGGACAGGACCAAGAGACCCAGTACTTC	CASGLGQDQETQYF
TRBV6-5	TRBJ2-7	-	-	TGTGCCAGCAGCCGTTCCTGGACAGCAGAATACGAGCAGTACTTC	CASSRSWTAEYEQYF
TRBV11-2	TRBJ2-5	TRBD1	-	TGTGCCAGCAGCGCGGACAGGGCGGTCGGAGAGACCCAGTACTTC	CASSADRAVGETQYF
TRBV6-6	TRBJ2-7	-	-	TGTGCCAGCAGTCCTTTGAGTCCCTCCTCCTACGAGCAGTACTTC	CASSPLSPSSYEQYF
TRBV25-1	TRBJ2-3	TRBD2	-	TGTGCCAGCAGTGATCCCGGGACTAGCGGGAGGATGACAGATACGCAGTATTTT	CASSDPGTSGRMTDTQYF
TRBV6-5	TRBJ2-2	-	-	TGTGCCAGCAGGCTATCCACCAACCCTGTCGGGGAGCTGTTTTTT	CASRLSTNPVGELFF
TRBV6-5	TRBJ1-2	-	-	TGTGCCAGCATCGACGGAGGCAGCTCCTACTATGGCTACACCTTC	CASIDGGSSYYGYTF
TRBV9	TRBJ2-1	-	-	TGTGCCAGCAGTAGCCCCCTCGCCCTCAATGAGCAGTTCTTC	CASSSPLALNEQFF
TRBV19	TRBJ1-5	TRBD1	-	TGTGCCAGTAGTCGGGGGACAGGGGTGAATCAGCCCCAGCATTTT	CASSRGTGVNQPQHF
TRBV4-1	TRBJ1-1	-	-	TGCGCCAGCAGCCCGACACCCGGGAACACTGAAGCTTTCTTT	CASSPTPGNTEAFF
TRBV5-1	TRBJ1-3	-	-	TGCGCCAGCAGCTTAGGGGTTTTCGGAAACACCATATATTTT	CASSLGVFGNTIYF
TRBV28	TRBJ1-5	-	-	TGTGCCAGCAATCTCGGGGTGAATCAGCCCCAGCATTTT	CASNLGVNQPQHF
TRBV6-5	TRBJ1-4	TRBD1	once	TGTGCCAGCAGCCAGGGGGGAACTAGACTGTTTTTT	CASSQGGTRLFF
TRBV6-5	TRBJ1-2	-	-	TGTGCCAGCACGTTGGGACAAACCCTAGGCTACACCTTC	CASTLGQTLGYTF
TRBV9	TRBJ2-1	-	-	TGTGCCAGCAGCGAGGTGGGAGATGAGCAGTTCTTC	CASSEVGDEQFF
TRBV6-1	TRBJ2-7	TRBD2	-	TGTGCCAGCAGTGAATGGGCGGGGGGGGCTAACTACGAGCAGTACTTC	CASSEWAGGANYEQYF
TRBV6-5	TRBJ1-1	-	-	TGTGCCAGCAGTTACGAACGGCGGGGCACTGAAGCTTTCTTT	CASSYERRGTEAFF
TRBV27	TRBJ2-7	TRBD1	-	TGTGCCAGCAGTTTCTCGACAGGGGGGAGCTCCTACGAGCAGTACTTC	CASSFSTGGSSYEQYF
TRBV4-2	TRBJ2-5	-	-	TGTGCCAGCAGCCGAGCGGTATACCAAGAGACCCAGTACTTC	CASSRAVYQETQYF
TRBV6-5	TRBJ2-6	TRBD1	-	TGTGCCAGCGTTACAGGGGGCTCCGGGGCCAACGTCCTGACTTTC	CASVTGGSGANVLTF
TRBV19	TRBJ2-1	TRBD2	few	TGTGCCAGTAGTATGCGTAGCGGGGGCTCCTACAATGAGCAGTTCTTC	CASSMRSGGSYNEQFF
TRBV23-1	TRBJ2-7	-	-	TGCGCCAGCAGTCAATCCCCTCCATACGGCTACGAGCAGTACTTC	CASSQSPPYGYEQYF
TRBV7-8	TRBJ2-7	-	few	TGTGCCAGCAGCTTAGCTGGAGGCACAGCCTACGAGCAGTACTTC	CASSLAGGTAYEQYF
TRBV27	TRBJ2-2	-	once	TGTGCCAGCTGGAGCCAGAACACCGGGGAGCTGTTTTTT	CASWSQNTGELFF